One sample yielded the 7 T cell receptor beta chains listed below, sequenced in a study of blood T cells in healthy people across ages. Then a second PCR, running about 6 to 12 cycles, was carried out with a sample-barcoded 5' primer and a J-beta primer mix. TCRdb processed the 5' RACE reads anew with MiXCR; each CDR3 protein has one entry. This table holds hundreds of thousands of distinct CDR3 sequences, 45% to 50% found once. The source material was blood. The receptors stem from a woman aged 55-75 years in good health.

The chain combines TRBV20-1 with TRBJ2-1, with D perhaps TRBD1 or TRBD2 (6 bases each). Germline V gene data show CDR1 as DFQATT and CDR2 as SNEGSKA (reference sequence). V shed 0 bases and J shed 7 bases, with 16 bases lying between them. The CDR3 is 15 residues long. CDR3 bases: TGCAGTGCTAGAGATTGGGGGGCAGGGCGGAATGAGCAGTTCTTC. Protein: CSARDWGAGRNEQFF.

V and J are TRBV20-1 and TRBJ1-5; the D is unclear. Germline loops: CDR1 DFQATT, CDR2 SNEGSKA (reference sequence). This CDR3 is built from 15 residues. V lost 6 bases to trimming and J lost 0 bases, with 15 bases between them. CDR3 bases: TGCAGTGCCCTCTCCCGGTACAATAGCAATCAGCCCCAGCATTTT. Its translation: CSALSRYNSNQPQHF.

This clonotype was seen only once. The rearrangement uses TRBV5-1 and TRBJ2-5, with 7 bases that match TRBD2. The V and J ends lost 2 bases and 5 bases, in that order; junction bases with no gene match: 9. From germline, CDR1 is SGHRS and CDR2 YFSETQ. The length of the CDR3 is 15 residues. The CDR3 coding sequence is TGCGCCAGCAGCTTCGATTTGCGGGAGCGGGAGACCCAGTACTTC. It translates to CASSFDLRERETQYF.

The J gene is TRBJ2-5, the V gene TRBV29-1; TRBD2 matches at 9 bases. The DNA end is a closer match to TRBJ2-7, so the J assignment may be wrong. Germline V CDR1 and CDR2: SQVTM, ANQGSEA. The CDR3 is 14 amino acids. CDR3 nucleotide sequence: TGCAGCGTTGGAGGCGGGGGGGCTGTCCACGAGCAGTACTTC. Its translation: CSVGGGGAVHEQYF.

V gene TRBV29-1 combines with J gene TRBJ1-4; D is unclear. Trimming stripped 4 bases from V and 5 bases from J, with 8 bases between. The CDR3 loop spans 12 amino acids. Germline V gives CDR1 SQVTM, CDR2 ANQGSEA. The CDR3: CSVAQPNEKLFF. The CDR3, as DNA: TGCAGCGTTGCACAGCCCAATGAAAAACTGTTTTTT.

J is TRBJ1-2 and V is TRBV29-1, with 9 bases aligning to TRBD1. Germline V gene data show CDR1 as SQVTM and CDR2 as ANQGSEA. There are 14 residues in the CDR3. Trimming at V came to 6 bases and at J to 4 bases, leaving 9 bases not matched to a gene. CDR3 sequence reads: CSVEVGTGIYGYTF. The CDR3 nucleotides read TGCAGCGTGGAGGTGGGGACAGGGATCTATGGCTACACCTTC. Filled out from reference TRBV29-1 and TRBJ1-2, the complete variable domain reads SAVISQKPSRDICQRGTSLTIQCQVDSQVTMMFWYRQQPGQSLTLIATANQGSEATYESGFVIDKFPISRPNLTFSTLTVSNMSPEDSSIYLCSVEVGTGIYGYTFGSGTRLTVV.

This chain uses TRBV4-3 with TRBJ2-1; TRBD2 agrees at 8 bases. This CDR3 is built from 15 residues. Unmatched junction bases numbered 8, after V lost 3 bases and J lost 7 bases. Germline loops: CDR1 LGHNA, CDR2 YSLEER. The CDR3 sequence: CASSQDRLARNEQFF. CDR3 DNA: TGCGCCAGCAGCCAGGATCGACTAGCGCGGAATGAGCAGTTCTTC.